Shown below are 7 T cell receptor beta chains from a single sample sequenced in a study of sequential checkpoint blockade in melanoma. Noted treatment: randomized to nivolumab then ipilimumab (arm A) or the reverse (arm B). Clones were sequenced by immunoSEQ multiplex PCR, and TCRdb holds only the in-frame ones, with some missing. This sample has 15,000 to 20,000 clones; about four fifths occur once, and the top ten carry 30% to 45%. The sequences come from CD8+ T cells sorted from blood (inferred from file names), collected from a patient given nivolumab and ipilimumab in sequence. The receptors were sampled from a human donor with melanoma.

The chain joins TRBV13 to TRBJ2-3; possible D gene TRBD2, 5 bases. Per germline, CDR1 PRHDT and CDR2 FYEKMQ (reference sequence). The length of the CDR3 is 16 residues. Trimming took off 3 bases at V and 0 bases at J, with 13 bases between the two ends. The CDR3 loop is CASSFIGETSTDTQYF. The CDR3 nucleotides read TGTGCCAGCAGCTTCATTGGGGAGACGAGCACAGATACGCAGTATTTT.

The gene calls are TRBV9 and TRBJ2-2; maybe TRBD1 (6 bases). CDR1 is SGDLS, CDR2 YYNGEE, per germline. This CDR3 is 14 amino acids long. Trimming took off 4 bases at V and 3 bases at J, with 10 bases between the two ends. CDR3 sequence reads: CASSPWTDTGELFF. In DNA, the CDR3 is TGTGCCAGCAGCCCCTGGACAGACACCGGGGAGCTGTTTTTT.

The chain recombines TRBV4-2 with TRBJ2-5; 12 bases map to TRBD2. V lost 0 bases, J lost 1 base, and 3 bases stayed unmatched. This CDR3 is 17 amino acids long. Germline V gives CDR1 LGHNA, CDR2 YNFKEQ. In DNA form, the CDR3 reads TGTGCCAGCAGCCAAGATATGGGACTAGCGGGCCAAGAGACCCAGTACTTC. Protein sequence: CASSQDMGLAGQETQYF.

This clone showed up just a few times. J is TRBJ1-3 and V is TRBV5-8; 7 bases match TRBD1. Germline V CDR1 and CDR2: SGHTS, YDEGEE. With V trimmed by 4 bases and J by 7 bases, 5 bases remained unmatched. The CDR3 loop spans 13 amino acids. CDR3 bases: TGTGCCAGCAGCGTCTCCAGGGGGAACACCATATATTTT. As protein: CASSVSRGNTIYF.

The chain carries TRBV29-1 and TRBJ1-1; 8 bases align to TRBD1. V shed 6 bases, J shed 6 bases, and the junction held 12 bases outside the gene matches. Germline V gene lookup returns CDR1 SQVTM and CDR2 ANQGSEA. The CDR3 contains 14 residues. CDR3 nucleotides: TGCAGCGTAGATGCCCCACAGGGGGTGGCTGAAGCTTTCTTT. Its protein product is CSVDAPQGVAEAFF.

The chain uses TRBV30 and TRBJ1-5; weak D call: TRBD1 (5 bases). Germline V gives CDR1 GTSNPN, CDR2 SVGIG (reference sequence). V was pared by 4 bases and J by 0 bases, with 10 bases between. The length of the CDR3 is 14 residues. In DNA form, the CDR3 reads TGTGCCTGGACCGCAGGGAATAGCAATCAGCCCCAGCATTTT. Encoded protein: CAWTAGNSNQPQHF.

This clone was counted between two and nine times. The chain is built from TRBV11-1 and TRBJ2-3, with 8 positions matching TRBD1. The CDR3 is 15 residues long. The germline V gene encodes CDR1 SGHAT and CDR2 FQDESV (reference sequence). Trimming removed 1 base from V and 2 bases from J; junction bases left unmatched: 2. The DNA of the CDR3 is TGTGCCAGCAGCTTAGGACAGGGGTCCACAGATACGCAGTATTTT. This codes for CASSLGQGSTDTQYF. Drawing the rest from reference TRBV11-1 and TRBJ2-3, the complete variable domain is EAEVAQSPRYKITEKSQAVAFWCDPISGHATLYWYRQILGQGPELLVQFQDESVVDDSQLPKDRFSAERLKGVDSTLKIQPAELGDSAMYLCASSLGQGSTDTQYFGPGTRLTVL.